Following are 5 T cell receptor beta chains from one sample sequenced in a study of shared clonotypes between healthy human individuals (dated by TCRdb to 2018 to 2021). CD8 naive samples were obtained by positive selection for CCR7 among CD45RO-negative cells, yielding a CD45RA+CCR7+ population from which TemRA cells were excluded. Receptors were amplified or captured by the immunoSEQ multiplex PCR assay. Here the immuneACCESS table is served through TCRdb, limited to in-frame sequences with V and J called. Missing clones are a known gap in these copies; in checked studies unresolved V genes cover under half, and the rest lacks a known reason. The sample records about 2.2 million clones, 85% to 95% of which are singletons. The ten largest clonotypes hold 1.5% to 2% of the sample. Sequenced material: naive CD8+ T cells from PBMCs. The sample's cell subset or site label, in plain terms: CD45RA+CCR7+. Every receptor here comes from a young man in good health. Some clones in this sample may be carry-over from other donors' samples.

For the CDR3, the DNA is TGTGCCAGCAACCACAGGGATTCCGGGGAGCTGTTTTTT. Translated: CASNHRDSGELFF. The J gene is TRBJ2-2, the V gene TRBV28, with a possible D match to TRBD1 (6 bases). Germline assignment: CDR1 MDHEN and CDR2 SYDVKM. V was clipped by 7 bases and J by 6 bases, with 12 bases between them. CDR3 length equals 13 residues.

The chain has TRBV28 and TRBJ1-3; a weak D match, TRBD1 (5 bases). Germline CDR1 is MDHEN and CDR2 is SYDVKM. CDR3 size: 16 residues. V lost 6 bases to trimming and J lost 0 bases, with 15 bases between them. CDR3 sequence (DNA): TGTGCCAGCAGCGACAGACTCGTCTACTCTGGAAACACCATATATTTT. Translation: CASSDRLVYSGNTIYF. Based on the CDR3 plus reference TRBV28 and TRBJ1-3, the full variable domain is DVKVTQSSRYLVKRTGEKVFLECVQDMDHENMFWYRQDPGLGLRLIYFSYDVKMKEKGDIPEGYSVSREKKERFSLILESASTNQTSMYLCASSDRLVYSGNTIYFGEGSWLTVV.

This chain connects TRBV27 to TRBJ2-3; 9 bases line up with TRBD2. Unmatched junction bases numbered 10, after V lost 3 bases and J lost 0 bases. Germline assignment: CDR1 MNHEY and CDR2 SMNVEV (reference sequence). CDR3 length: 18 residues. The CDR3 spells CASSLPSGELTSTDTQYF. The CDR3 coding sequence is TGTGCCAGCAGTTTGCCTAGCGGGGAATTGACTAGCACAGATACGCAGTATTTT.

This sequence joins TRBV4-1 and TRBJ1-2; TRBD1 matches 11 bases. This CDR3 is built from 17 residues. With V trimmed by 2 bases and J by 3 bases, 8 bases remained unmatched. From germline, CDR1 is MGHRA and CDR2 YSYEKL. The CDR3 region has the DNA TGCGCCAGCAGCCAATCAGTTGGACAGGGGGCATACTATGGCTACACCTTC. Its translation is CASSQSVGQGAYYGYTF.

This chain connects TRBV18 to TRBJ2-7; the D is unclear. This CDR3 has 14 amino acids. V lost 3 bases, J lost 0 bases, and 9 bases lay in between. Germline V lookup: CDR1 KGHSH, CDR2 LQKENI. CDR3 sequence (DNA): TGTGCCAGCTCACCCGTACCGGCCTCCTACGAGCAGTACTTC. This gives the protein CASSPVPASYEQYF.